This is a list of T cell receptor beta chains from one sample in a study of blood T cell repertoires in COVID-19. Sequenced by immunoSEQ multiplex PCR; TCRdb stores in-frame clones only, minus some. The sample lists around 180,000 clones, 85% to 90% occurring once. The sequenced sample was peripheral blood. Receptors were obtained from a young woman with active or convalescent COVID-19. The CDR3 runs from the conserved cysteine through the conserved F or W. A D gene is named only where the DNA matches it firmly. Part of the rows lack a size; the others show once, few, many or a class for expanded clones.

v_call	d_call	clone_size	j_call	cdr3_aa	cdr3_nt
TRBV21-1	.	.	TRBJ2-4	CASSGKDSSNHIQYF	TGTGCCAGCAGCGGAAAGGACAGTTCGAACCACATTCAGTACTTC
TRBV6-5	.	.	TRBJ2-5	CASRDFQETQYF	TGTGCCAGCAGGGACTTCCAAGAGACCCAGTACTTC
TRBV7-2	TRBD1	.	TRBJ1-2	CASSSGGQGYGYTF	TGTGCCAGCAGCTCCGGGGGACAGGGATATGGCTACACCTTC
TRBV21-1	.	.	TRBJ2-4	CASRRQTIAKNIQYF	TGTGCCAGCAGGAGACAGACCATAGCCAAAAACATTCAGTACTTC
TRBV10-2	.	.	TRBJ2-3	CASSRDKRTDTQYF	TGCGCCAGCAGCCGGGACAAACGCACAGATACGCAGTATTTT
TRBV18	TRBD1	.	TRBJ1-5	CASSAGTGGWQPQHF	TGTGCCAGCTCAGCCGGGACAGGGGGCTGGCAGCCCCAGCATTTT
TRBV19	.	.	TRBJ1-5	CASSTSWGPGEPQHF	TGTGCCAGTAGTACCTCATGGGGACCAGGGGAGCCCCAGCATTTT
TRBV23-1	.	once	TRBJ1-4	CASSPPAAYATNEKLFF	TGCGCCAGCAGTCCTCCGGCGGCTTATGCAACTAATGAAAAACTGTTTTTT
TRBV6-5	TRBD1	.	TRBJ1-1	CASSRPGQGNTEAFF	TGTGCCAGCAGTAGACCGGGACAGGGAAACACTGAAGCTTTCTTT
TRBV7-2	TRBD1	.	TRBJ2-3	CASSPRTGLITDTQYF	TGTGCCAGCAGCCCGCGGACAGGGTTGATTACAGATACGCAGTATTTT